The 23 T cell receptor beta chains below were found in one sample sequenced in a study of shared clonotypes between healthy human individuals. Repertoires were generated with immunoSEQ multiplex PCR, while TCRdb's copy carries only in-frame clones and drops some. The sample includes 650,000 to 750,000 clones, about two thirds seen only once; the top ten take 1.8%. The sequencing sample was made of memory CD4+ T cells sorted from blood. As for subset: CD45RA-negative fraction. All receptors derive from a woman between 25 and 40 years old in good health.

In this sample, this clone turned up many times. This chain joins TRBV4-1 and TRBJ2-7, with 7 bases that match TRBD1. The CDR3 totals 15 residues. Germline assignment: CDR1 MGHRA and CDR2 YSYEKL. The J segment lost 0 bases and the V segment lost 4 bases, leaving 6 bases of the junction unmatched. The CDR3 nucleotides are TGCGCCAGCAGCCGATCTTGGGACAGCTCCTACGAGCAGTACTTC. Protein product: CASSRSWDSSYEQYF.

V and J are TRBV27 and TRBJ1-5; possibly TRBD1 for D (5 bases). CDR1 and CDR2 from the germline V gene are MNHEY and SMNVEV (reference sequence). V shed 4 bases and J shed 4 bases, with 14 bases lying between them. The CDR3 has 15 residues. The CDR3 DNA follows: TGTGCCAGCAGTTCCCGGCAGGGTGGTAATCAGCCCCAGCATTTT. It translates to CASSSRQGGNQPQHF.

V gene TRBV5-1 combines with J gene TRBJ2-2, with D perhaps TRBD1 (6 bases). The CDR3 extends over 13 amino acids. Germline V lookup: CDR1 SGHRS, CDR2 YFSETQ. The V and J ends lost 4 bases and 7 bases respectively, with 11 bases between them. In nucleotides, the CDR3 is TGCGCCAGCAGCATCCAGGGGAACGGGGAGCTGTTTTTT. Protein sequence: CASSIQGNGELFF.

This chain connects TRBV2 to TRBJ2-7; 10 bases line up with TRBD2. The CDR3 sequence is 16 residues long. Germline trimming cut 4 bases from V and 2 bases from J; bases unmatched to any gene: 8. Germline CDR1 and CDR2: SNHLY and FYNNEI. The CDR3 DNA is TGTGCCAGCAGTGGCCGGACTAGCGGAGGAGCCTACGAGCAGTACTTC. This encodes CASSGRTSGGAYEQYF.

This rearrangement joins TRBV28 to TRBJ2-6; no definite D call. V was cut by 10 bases and J by 12 bases, with 16 bases left in between. This CDR3 is 12 amino acids long. Germline assignment: CDR1 MDHEN and CDR2 SYDVKM. CDR3 coding DNA: TGTGCCACCAAAACGACTGAAGGCGTCCTGACTTTC. Amino acids: CATKTTEGVLTF.

The rearrangement uses TRBV19 and TRBJ2-7; D is unclear. CDR1 is LNHDA, CDR2 SQIVND, per germline (reference sequence). The V gene lost 4 bases and the J gene lost 2 bases, with 12 bases spanning the gap. CDR3 length: 14 amino acids. This CDR3 is CASSTSIVAYEQYF. Here the CDR3 DNA reads TGTGCCAGTAGTACGTCAATCGTGGCCTACGAGCAGTACTTC.

A remark on this clone: The sample carries other DNA sequences with the same CDR3. This sequence joins TRBV2 and TRBJ2-6; D is uncertain. This CDR3 region has 13 residues. Deletions cut 7 bases from V and 0 bases from J, with 4 bases between. Germline-derived CDR1 and CDR2 are SNHLY and FYNNEI. The CDR3 sequence is CASTGSGANVLTF. CDR3 nucleotide sequence: TGTGCCAGCACGGGCTCTGGGGCCAACGTCCTGACTTTC.

This clone was counted a few times. The gene calls are TRBV30 and TRBJ2-2; D is unresolved. The germline gives CDR1 GTSNPN, CDR2 SVGIG (reference sequence). The ends were cut back, 2 bases at V and 8 bases at J, with 15 bases in the middle. The CDR3 sequence is 14 residues long. As DNA, the CDR3 is TGTGCCTGGAGTCAATTGCCTAACGCGGGGGAGCTGTTTTTT. It translates to CAWSQLPNAGELFF.

This clone was counted once. V usage is TRBV5-1 and J usage is TRBJ2-1, with D hard to call. The ends were cut back, 4 bases at V and 4 bases at J, with 12 bases in the middle. CDR3 length: 14 residues. Germline CDR1 is SGHRS and CDR2 is YFSETQ. CDR3 protein: CASSLSYRYNEQFF. In nucleotides, the CDR3 is TGCGCCAGCAGCCTGTCATACAGATACAATGAGCAGTTCTTC.

The gene calls are TRBV5-4 and TRBJ2-3; 8 bases are shared with TRBD2. Germline assignment: CDR1 SGHNT and CDR2 YYREEE (reference sequence). The CDR3 runs to 16 residues. The V segment lost 4 bases and the J segment 2 bases; nucleotides outside the gene matches: 9. The CDR3 reads CASSRELAGNTDTQYF. The CDR3 DNA reads as TGTGCCAGCAGCCGAGAGTTAGCGGGAAACACAGATACGCAGTATTTT.

The V call is TRBV6-1, the J call TRBJ2-7; 7 bases are a match to TRBD1. The CDR3 is 13 amino acids. V trimming: 8 bases; J trimming: 4 bases; junction bases outside the gene matches: 8. Germline CDR1 MNHNS, CDR2 SASEGT. DNA for the CDR3: TGTGCCAGCGAGAGACAGGGTGGATACGAGCAGTACTTC. Translated, it gives CASERQGGYEQYF.

The rearrangement links TRBV15 to TRBJ2-2; D unresolved. The V end lost 1 base, the J end lost 3 bases, and 3 bases lay between the germline ends. In germline, CDR1 is LNHNV, CDR2 YYDKDF (reference sequence). CDR3 length equals 13 residues. The CDR3 DNA reads TGTGCCACCAGCAGAGTCGACACCGGGGAGCTGTTTTTT. Protein sequence: CATSRVDTGELFF.

This sequence joins TRBV7-7 and TRBJ1-5; the D gene is possibly TRBD1 (5 bases). Germline CDR1 reads SSHAT; CDR2 reads FNYEAQ (reference sequence). Deletions cut 5 bases from V and 2 bases from J, with 10 bases between. This CDR3 comprises 14 residues. CDR3 sequence: CASSPPGRNQPQHF. DNA for the CDR3: TGTGCCAGCAGCCCCCCGGGACGCAATCAGCCCCAGCATTTT.

On this clone itself: This may be a read error: a much more frequent sequence differs by one nucleotide. This CDR3 is also generated by other DNA sequences in the sample. The chain links TRBV5-1 to TRBJ2-6; D not resolved. V was cut by 3 bases and J by 0 bases, with 4 bases left in between. The CDR3 consists of 14 residues. The germline V gene has CDR1 SGHRS and CDR2 YFSETQ. This CDR3 reads CASSSGSGANVLTF. Written as DNA, the CDR3 is TGCGCCAGCAGCTCAGGCTCTGGGGCCAACGTCCTGACTTTC.

The V gene is TRBV2, the J gene TRBJ2-5, with TRBD1 matching over 8 bases. This CDR3 spans 12 amino acids. Germline V gene sequence: CDR1 SNHLY, CDR2 FYNNEI. The J segment lost 5 bases and the V segment lost 11 bases, leaving 7 bases of the junction unmatched. The CDR3 DNA sequence: TGTGCCGGAGACAGGGGTATGGAGACCCAGTACTTC. Protein sequence: CAGDRGMETQYF.

The genes are TRBV7-9 and TRBJ2-1; possible D gene TRBD1, 6 bases. Trimming shortened V by 3 bases and J by 9 bases, and 9 bases separated the two germline ends. This CDR3 has 12 residues. Germline CDR1 is SEHNR and CDR2 is FQNEAQ (reference sequence). The CDR3 loop reads CASSFPTGEQFF. CDR3 sequence (DNA): TGTGCCAGCAGCTTCCCGACAGGTGAGCAGTTCTTC.

The V call is TRBV2, the J call TRBJ2-1; D might be TRBD1 or TRBD2, each matching 6 bases. Germline CDR1 and CDR2: SNHLY and FYNNEI. This CDR3 has 13 residues. Trimming pared 9 bases from V and 5 bases from J, leaving 14 bases between. Here the CDR3 DNA reads TGTGCCAGTGGACAGAGGAGGGACAATGAGCAGTTCTTC. Protein product: CASGQRRDNEQFF.

The chain is built from TRBV7-3 and TRBJ1-1; 8 nucleotides align to TRBD1. CDR1 is SGHTA, CDR2 FQGTGA, per germline. V was clipped by 5 bases and J by 11 bases; unmatched bases: 10. The CDR3 contains 13 residues. This CDR3 reads CASSAGGGTGAFF. CDR3 coding DNA: TGTGCCAGCAGCGCAGGGGGAGGGACAGGTGCTTTCTTT.

The chain uses TRBV5-1 and TRBJ2-2; D is unresolved. The V gene's germline CDR1 is SGHRS and CDR2 YFSETQ. The CDR3 has 12 residues. V lost 0 bases and J 8 bases, leaving 5 bases between the germline ends. CDR3 nucleotides: TGCGCCAGCAGCTTGGAAGGAGGGGAGCTGTTTTTT. It translates to CASSLEGGELFF.

The chain carries TRBV2 and TRBJ1-2, with D uncertain. The length of the CDR3 is 13 residues. The ends were cut back, 6 bases at V and 2 bases at J, with 10 bases in the middle. Germline CDR1 and CDR2: SNHLY and FYNNEI. CDR3 amino acids: CASSLQGNYGYTF. The DNA for the CDR3 is TGTGCCAGCAGCCTACAAGGAAACTATGGCTACACCTTC. Supplemented by reference TRBV2 and TRBJ1-2, the full variable domain reads EPEVTQTPSHQVTQMGQEVILRCVPISNHLYFYWYRQILGQKVEFLVSFYNNEISEKSEIFDDQFSVERPDGSNFTLKIRSTKLEDSAMYFCASSLQGNYGYTFGSGTRLTVV.

This chain connects TRBV19 to TRBJ2-7; 13 bases align to TRBD2. V was clipped by 8 bases and J by 3 bases; unmatched bases: 7. The CDR3 length is 15 residues. Germline-derived CDR1 and CDR2 are LNHDA and SQIVND (reference sequence). Here the CDR3 DNA reads TGTGCCAGTTCCCCAGGACTAGCGGGAGACTACGAGCAGTACTTC. It is translated as CASSPGLAGDYEQYF.

In the case of this clone: Other nucleotide sequences in the sample specify the same CDR3. This CDR3 reads CASSLDGSQPQHF. The CDR3 DNA reads as TGTGCCAGCAGCTTAGATGGGTCTCAGCCCCAGCATTTT. This sequence joins TRBV11-2 and TRBJ1-5; D gene uncertain. The CDR3 is 13 residues long. Germline values: CDR1 SGHAT, CDR2 FQNNGV. Between the trimmed V and J ends, which lost 0 bases and 6 bases, there was a span of 6 bases.

The chain links TRBV15 to TRBJ2-4; TRBD2 matches 13 bases. The CDR3 loop spans 16 amino acids. Germline V gene sequence: CDR1 LNHNV, CDR2 YYDKDF (reference sequence). V gave up 3 bases and J gave up 8 bases; unmatched junction bases: 7. This CDR3 is CATSSGLAGEVDIQYF. The CDR3 nucleotides read TGTGCCACCAGCAGCGGACTAGCGGGAGAGGTTGACATTCAGTACTTC. Supplemented by reference TRBV15 and TRBJ2-4, the full variable domain reads DAMVIQNPRYQVTQFGKPVTLSCSQTLNHNVMYWYQQKSSQAPKLLFHYYDKDFNNEADTPDNFQSRRPNTSFCFLDIRSPGLGDTAMYLCATSSGLAGEVDIQYFGAGTRLSVL.